This entry lists 13 T cell receptor beta chains sequenced from one sample in a study of technical replicates of blood from a handful of donors. Method: immunoSEQ multiplex PCR; TCRdb's copy keeps in-frame clones and lacks some. This table has 87,000 or so clones, 92% appearing once. The sample consisted of T cells isolated from PBMCs. These receptors were obtained from a human donor in good health.

The chain carries TRBV11-3 and TRBJ2-1, with no clear D. CDR1 is SGHNT and CDR2 is YENEEA in the germline V gene. CDR3 length equals 13 residues. The V gene lost 5 bases and the J gene lost 6 bases, with 11 bases spanning the gap. The CDR3 loop is CASSPPTGNEQFF. CDR3 sequence (DNA): TGTGCCAGCAGCCCACCGACGGGCAATGAGCAGTTCTTC.

V and J are TRBV7-9 and TRBJ2-7; TRBD1 aligns across 7 bases. CDR3 length equals 14 residues. Germline V CDR1 and CDR2: SEHNR, FQNEAQ (reference sequence). Trimming took 5 bases from V and 0 from J; bases not matched to a gene: 4. The CDR3 here is CASSTTGTSYEQYF. The DNA for the CDR3 is TGTGCCAGCAGCACGACAGGGACCTCCTACGAGCAGTACTTC.

The chain has TRBV6-5 and TRBJ2-7; TRBD1 matches 7 bases. There are 14 residues in the CDR3. After removal of 5 bases from V and 3 bases from J, the junction contained 7 bases not matched to a gene. CDR1 and CDR2 from the germline V gene are MNHEY and SVGAGI. In DNA form, the CDR3 reads TGTGCCAGCAGTCGTACTGCAGGGGGCTACGAGCAGTACTTC. Its protein product is CASSRTAGGYEQYF.

The chain recombines TRBV6-6 with TRBJ2-7, with 8 bases aligning to TRBD2. The CDR3 runs to 14 residues. Germline CDR1 reads MNHNY; CDR2 reads SVGAGI (reference sequence). After removal of 6 bases from V and 2 bases from J, the junction contained 6 bases not matched to a gene. CDR3 amino acids: CASRELAATYEQYF. In DNA form, the CDR3 reads TGTGCCAGCAGGGAACTAGCGGCTACCTACGAGCAGTACTTC.

The V call is TRBV25-1, the J call TRBJ2-7; D is perhaps TRBD2 (6 bases). Germline V gene lookup returns CDR1 MGHDK and CDR2 SYGVNS. The V end was cut by 2 bases, the J end by 3 bases, with 23 bases between. CDR3 length: 18 amino acids. CDR3 bases: TGTGCCAGCAGTGAAGGGGGGTCTATCCTTCGCCTCCTCTACGAGCAGTACTTC. Translating it yields CASSEGGSILRLLYEQYF.

The rearrangement links TRBV6-5 to TRBJ2-7, with a possible D match to TRBD1 (6 bases). Trimming cost V 5 bases and J 3 bases, with 14 bases left between them. The V gene's germline CDR1 is MNHEY and CDR2 SVGAGI. This CDR3 region has 14 residues. CDR3 in DNA: TGTGCCAGCAGTGGGGCAGGGGAAATCTACGAGCAGTACTTC. This codes for CASSGAGEIYEQYF.

The CDR3 sequence: CASSERMLTGIEQYF. The CDR3 bases are TGTGCCAGCAGTGAAAGGATGCTTACGGGGATAGAGCAGTACTTC. The chain carries TRBV6-1 and TRBJ2-7, with D possibly matching TRBD2 (5 bases). The CDR3 totals 15 residues. Germline CDR1 is MNHNS and CDR2 is SASEGT. V lost 2 bases, J lost 7 bases, and 18 bases lay in between.

This clone was seen a few times. The V call is TRBV29-1, the J call TRBJ2-2, with D possibly matching TRBD2 (6 bases). This CDR3 is built from 11 residues. Germline values: CDR1 SQVTM, CDR2 ANQGSEA. The V and J ends lost 4 bases and 7 bases respectively, with 7 bases between them. CDR3 sequence reads: CSVGRGGELFF. CDR3 nucleotide sequence: TGCAGCGTTGGGAGGGGCGGGGAGCTGTTTTTT.

The chain couples TRBV7-8 to TRBJ2-7; TRBD1 matches at 7 bases. From germline, CDR1 is SGHVS and CDR2 FQNEAQ. V dropped 8 bases and J dropped 0; count of bases not matched to a gene: 13. The CDR3 runs 16 residues. CDR3 coding DNA: TGTGCCAGCTGGCCGACAGGGCGAACGAGCTCCTACGAGCAGTACTTC. Translation gives CASWPTGRTSSYEQYF.

This chain connects TRBV19 to TRBJ2-7; D ambiguous. The germline gives CDR1 LNHDA, CDR2 SQIVND (reference sequence). V was trimmed by 6 bases and J by 3 bases, leaving 18 bases between them. The CDR3 has 15 amino acids. The CDR3 protein is CASRRQSHSYYEQYF. In nucleotides, the CDR3 is TGTGCCAGTAGGAGGCAGTCTCATTCCTACTACGAGCAGTACTTC.

In its sample, this clone was seen a few times. The chain recombines TRBV6-1 with TRBJ2-3; D unclear. CDR1 and CDR2 (germline): MNHNS, SASEGT. With 7 bases removed from V and 1 base from J, the gap between germline ends came to 15 bases. The CDR3 spans 15 residues. The DNA for the CDR3 is TGTGCCAGCAACCTCCCTCGGAGTGGCACAGATACGCAGTATTTT. It yields the protein CASNLPRSGTDTQYF.

V and J are TRBV28 and TRBJ2-2; TRBD2 matches at 12 bases. Germline CDR1 MDHEN, CDR2 SYDVKM. J was trimmed by 4 bases and V by 10 bases; bases with no gene match: 4. This CDR3 region has 14 residues. In nucleotides, the CDR3 is TGTGCCACAAGACTAGCGGGAGCCACCGGGGAGCTGTTTTTT. Protein sequence: CATRLAGATGELFF.

The gene calls are TRBV14 and TRBJ1-1; D is undetermined. Per germline, CDR1 SGHDN and CDR2 FVKESK. The CDR3 is made up of 12 amino acids. The V gene lost 4 bases and the J gene lost 5 bases, with 8 bases spanning the gap. In nucleotides, the CDR3 is TGTGCCAGCAGCCGAATAGTAACTGAAGCTTTCTTT. It yields the protein CASSRIVTEAFF.